What follows describes a single T cell receptor (beta chain). These data originate in a study of blood T cell repertoires in COVID-19. Looking at the study overall: The United States, Italy and Spain provided the acute and convalescent COVID-19 samples. Sample material is recorded as cDNA or gDNA derived from T cells, B-cell-depleted T cells, or PBMCs.

Original handling: Reference gene primer amplification gave estimated nucleated cell counts. TCRdb's copy holds only in-frame clones and misses some; the assay was immunoSEQ multiplex PCR. Clone size and V and J calls were adopted from that table, with D and trimming inferred from the DNA. Among about 170,000 clones, 85% to 90% were seen once, and the ten largest hold around 3.5%. The TCR sequence derives from a man between 18 and 35 years old with active or convalescent COVID-19. The sample taken for sequencing was peripheral blood.

The CDR3 coding sequence is TGTGCCAGCAGTTTCTCTGGGGCCCCCTGGGAGACCCAGTACTTC. It yields the protein CASSFSGAPWETQYF. This chain connects TRBV27 to TRBJ2-5; a weak D match, TRBD1 (5 bases). The CDR3 totals 15 residues. V gave up 3 bases and J gave up 5 bases, with 16 bases separating them. Germline CDR1 MNHEY, CDR2 SMNVEV (reference sequence).